The 17 T cell receptor beta chains given below trace back to one sample, sequenced in a study of blood T cells in healthy people across ages. A J-beta primer mix and a sample-barcoded 5' primer were used in a second PCR of about 6 to 12 cycles. Via MiXCR, TCRdb re-called the 5' RACE reads, giving one row per CDR3 protein. Among approximately 800,000 distinct CDR3 sequences listed, about half were seen once. Specimen: blood. These receptors were taken from an older man in good health.

The chain joins TRBV18 to TRBJ2-5; a weak D match, TRBD2 (5 bases). Deletions cut 6 bases from V and 3 bases from J, with 17 bases between. This CDR3 spans 15 amino acids. The germline V gene encodes CDR1 KGHSH and CDR2 LQKENI. This chain's CDR3 is CASSPTLRGEETQYF. The CDR3 nucleotides are TGTGCCAGCTCCCCTACCCTTCGGGGAGAAGAGACCCAGTACTTC. Drawing the rest from reference TRBV18 and TRBJ2-5, the complete variable domain is NAGVMQNPRHLVRRRGQEARLRCSPMKGHSHVYWYRQLPEEGLKFMVYLQKENIIDESGMPKERFSAEFPKEGPSILRIQQVVRGDSAAYFCASSPTLRGEETQYFGPGTRLLVL.

This clonotype showed up just once. The V and J genes are TRBV10-3 and TRBJ2-7; 9 bases are shared with TRBD1. The CDR3 is made up of 14 amino acids. Germline-derived CDR1 and CDR2 are ENHRY and SYGVKD. Germline trimming cut 6 bases from V and 2 bases from J; bases unmatched to any gene: 5. In nucleotides, the CDR3 is TGTGCCATCAGACTGGGGACAGGGACCTACGAGCAGTACTTC. It translates to CAIRLGTGTYEQYF.

This clonotype has just a few counts. The genes are TRBV11-2 and TRBJ2-2, with 7 nucleotides matching TRBD1. This CDR3 has 14 amino acids. Germline lookup yields CDR1 SGHAT and CDR2 FQNNGV. V shed 5 bases, J shed 2 bases, and the junction held 2 bases outside the gene matches. This CDR3 is CASSRGPNTGELFF. The CDR3 DNA reads TGTGCCAGCAGCAGGGGGCCTAACACCGGGGAGCTGTTTTTT.

This clonotype was picked up many times. The CDR3 DNA sequence: TGTGCCAGCAGTTACTCCGCACAGACTATACACAATGAGCAGTTCTTC. Its translation: CASSYSAQTIHNEQFF. The chain couples TRBV6-5 to TRBJ2-1; TRBD2 is a possible D gene (5 bases). This CDR3 contains 16 residues. Trimming removed 0 bases from V and 5 bases from J, with 14 bases in between. Germline CDR1 and CDR2: MNHEY and SVGAGI.

The table lists this clonotype with many counts. This rearrangement joins TRBV7-2 to TRBJ2-7, with D tentatively TRBD1 (5 bases). V was trimmed by 5 bases and J by 6 bases, leaving 17 bases between them. The CDR3 contains 14 residues. The germline CDR1 and CDR2 sequences are SGHTA and FQGNSA. CDR3 bases: TGTGCCAGCAGCCCTCGTTGGGGCGCATCCGAGCAGTACTTC. Translated: CASSPRWGASEQYF.

This chain uses TRBV29-1 with TRBJ2-7, with TRBD2 matching 7 bases. The CDR3 contains 13 residues. Germline-derived CDR1 and CDR2 are SQVTM and ANQGSEA. With V trimmed by 7 bases and J by 5 bases, 11 bases remained unmatched. The CDR3 region is CSAAPAGRHEQYF. DNA of the CDR3: TGCAGCGCCGCTCCAGCGGGAAGGCACGAGCAGTACTTC.

This chain joins TRBV7-6 and TRBJ2-7; D possibly uses TRBD1 or TRBD2 (7 bases each). The CDR3 runs to 13 residues. CDR1 SGHVS and CDR2 FNYEAQ come from the germline V gene. The V and J ends lost 2 bases and 6 bases respectively, with 11 bases between them. Here the CDR3 DNA reads TGTGCCAGCAGCTTAATCAGGGGGGGCGAGCAGTACTTC. Translated, it gives CASSLIRGGEQYF. Full variable domain (remainder filled in from reference TRBV7-6 and TRBJ2-7): GAGVSQSPRYKVTKRGQDVALRCDPISGHVSLYWYRQALGQGPEFLTYFNYEAQQDKSGLPNDRFSAERPEGSISTLTIQRTEQRDSAMYRCASSLIRGGEQYFGPGTRLTVT.

This clonotype was seen ten or more times. The chain combines TRBV10-1 with TRBJ2-1; 10 nucleotides line up with TRBD1. V dropped 6 bases and J dropped 6; count of bases not matched to a gene: 8. This CDR3 has 15 residues. Germline V gene sequence: CDR1 WNHNN, CDR2 SYGVQD (reference sequence). CDR3 residues: CASSHRDRGSNEQFF. The CDR3 region has the DNA TGCGCCAGCAGCCACCGGGACAGGGGCTCCAATGAGCAGTTCTTC.

The rearrangement uses TRBV27 and TRBJ2-1, with 7 positions matching TRBD1. The germline CDR1 and CDR2 sequences are MNHEY and SMNVEV (reference sequence). The V and J ends lost 6 bases and 11 bases, in that order; junction bases with no gene match: 4. This CDR3 has 11 amino acids. Here the CDR3 DNA reads TGTGCCAGCAGCGAGGGGGCCCAGCAGTTCTTC. Protein sequence: CASSEGAQQFF.

For this clonotype: At one end, the junction sequence differs from germline, possibly due to a read error. The chain combines TRBV7-6 with TRBJ2-1; D unclear. CDR1 is SGHVS and CDR2 is FNYEAQ in the germline V gene. The CDR3 has 14 residues. In nucleotides, the CDR3 is TGTGCCAGCAGCTTAGAGAGGACCCATAATGAACAGTTCTTC. Encoded protein: CASSLERTHNEQFF.

This rearrangement joins TRBV7-3 to TRBJ2-1; 11 bases line up with TRBD1. The V segment lost 4 bases and the J segment 6 bases; nucleotides outside the gene matches: 5. The V gene's germline CDR1 is SGHTA and CDR2 FQGTGA. The CDR3 covers 15 residues. The CDR3 DNA sequence: TGTGCCAGCAGCTCCGCAGGGACAGGGGGCAATGAGCAGTTCTTC. Amino acids: CASSSAGTGGNEQFF.

The rearrangement uses TRBV9 and TRBJ2-1; D call uncertain. With 1 base removed from V and 5 bases from J, the gap between germline ends came to 10 bases. The length of the CDR3 is 14 residues. Germline CDR1 SGDLS, CDR2 YYNGEE. CDR3 coding DNA: TGTGCCAGCAGCGTACAGGTCAGCAACAATGAGCAGTTCTTC. Translating it yields CASSVQVSNNEQFF.

This sequence joins TRBV9 and TRBJ2-1, with D perhaps assigned TRBD1 or TRBD2 (5 bases each). The V gene's germline CDR1 is SGDLS and CDR2 YYNGEE. The CDR3 contains 15 residues. With 0 bases removed from V and 4 bases from J, the gap between germline ends came to 11 bases. The CDR3 DNA follows: TGTGCCAGCAGCGTAGGTGGGACCGAGTACAATGAGCAGTTCTTC. Its translation: CASSVGGTEYNEQFF. Based on the CDR3 plus reference TRBV9 and TRBJ2-1, the full variable domain is DSGVTQTPKHLITATGQRVTLRCSPRSGDLSVYWYQQSLDQGLQFLIQYYNGEERAKGNILERFSAQQFPDLHSELNLSSLELGDSALYFCASSVGGTEYNEQFFGPGTRLTVL.

On this clonotype: This clone may be a read error of a much larger clone one base away. The chain links TRBV7-2 to TRBJ2-5; maybe TRBD1 (6 bases). Germline assignment: CDR1 SGHTA and CDR2 FQGNSA. V lost 1 base and J lost 3, with 6 bases in between. This CDR3 spans 13 amino acids. The CDR3 DNA sequence: TGTGCCAGCAGCTTAGACAGGGAAGAGACCCAGTACTTC. It encodes CASSLDREETQYF. The whole variable domain, filled in from reference TRBV7-2 and TRBJ2-5, reads GAGVSQSPSNKVTEKGKDVELRCDPISGHTALYWYRQSLGQGLEFLIYFQGNSAPDKSGLPSDRFSAERTGGSVSTLTIQRTQQEDSAVYLCASSLDREETQYFGPGTRLLVL.

V is TRBV30 and J is TRBJ2-3; D is unresolved. Germline V gene data show CDR1 as GTSNPN and CDR2 as SVGIG (reference sequence). The CDR3 is made up of 14 amino acids. Trimming left V 4 bases short and J 2 bases short, with 13 bases between. The CDR3 sequence: CAWIPRRDTDTQYF. CDR3 nucleotide sequence: TGTGCCTGGATACCGAGGCGAGACACAGATACGCAGTATTTT. Full variable domain (outside the CDR3, taken from reference TRBV30 and TRBJ2-3): SQTIHQWPATLVQPVGSPLSLECTVEGTSNPNLYWYRQAAGRGLQLLFYSVGIGQISSEVPQNLSASRPQDRQFILSSKKLLLSDSGFYLCAWIPRRDTDTQYFGPGTRLTVL.

This clonotype has just a few counts. The gene calls are TRBV21-1 and TRBJ2-7; the D call in the table, TRBD2, was not verified against the DNA. TRBV21-1 is described as a pseudogene. The CDR3 consists of 14 residues. The DNA for the CDR3 is TGTGCCAGCAGCAACCCCTCCCGGAGCTACGAGCAGTACTTC. Translation gives CASSNPSRSYEQYF.

This rearrangement joins TRBV5-1 to TRBJ2-2; 14 bases map to TRBD2. Germline values: CDR1 SGHRS, CDR2 YFSETQ. The CDR3 spans 19 residues. V dropped 4 bases and J dropped 2; count of bases not matched to a gene: 10. The CDR3, as DNA: TGCGCCAGCAGCACGATCGGGACTAGCGGGAGATTAAACACCGGGGAGCTGTTTTTT. Protein sequence: CASSTIGTSGRLNTGELFF.